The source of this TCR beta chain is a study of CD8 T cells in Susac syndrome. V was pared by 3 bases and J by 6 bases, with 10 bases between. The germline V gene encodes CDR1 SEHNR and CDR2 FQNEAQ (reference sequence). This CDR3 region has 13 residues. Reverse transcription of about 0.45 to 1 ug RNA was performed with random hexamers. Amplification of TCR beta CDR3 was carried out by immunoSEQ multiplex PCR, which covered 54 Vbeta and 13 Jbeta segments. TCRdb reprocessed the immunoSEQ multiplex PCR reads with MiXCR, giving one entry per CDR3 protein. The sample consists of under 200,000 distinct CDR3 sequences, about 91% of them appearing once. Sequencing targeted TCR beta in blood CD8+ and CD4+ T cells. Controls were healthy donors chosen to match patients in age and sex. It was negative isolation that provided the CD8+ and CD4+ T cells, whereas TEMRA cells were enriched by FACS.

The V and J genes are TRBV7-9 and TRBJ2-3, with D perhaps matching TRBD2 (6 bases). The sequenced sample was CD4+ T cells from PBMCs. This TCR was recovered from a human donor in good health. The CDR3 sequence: CASSFVGGDTQYF. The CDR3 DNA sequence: TGTGCCAGCAGCTTTGTTGGGGGGGATACGCAGTATTTT.